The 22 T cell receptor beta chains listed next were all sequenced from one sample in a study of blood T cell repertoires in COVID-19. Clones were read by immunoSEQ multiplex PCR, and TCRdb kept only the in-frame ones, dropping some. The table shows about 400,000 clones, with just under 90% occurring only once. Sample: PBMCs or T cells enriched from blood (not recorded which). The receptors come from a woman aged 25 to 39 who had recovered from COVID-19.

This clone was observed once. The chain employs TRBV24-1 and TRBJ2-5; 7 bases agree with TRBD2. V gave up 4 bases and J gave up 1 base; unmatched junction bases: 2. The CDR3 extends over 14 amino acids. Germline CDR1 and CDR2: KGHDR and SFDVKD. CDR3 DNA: TGTGCCACCAGTGACGGGGAGGGCCAAGAGACCCAGTACTTC. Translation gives CATSDGEGQETQYF.

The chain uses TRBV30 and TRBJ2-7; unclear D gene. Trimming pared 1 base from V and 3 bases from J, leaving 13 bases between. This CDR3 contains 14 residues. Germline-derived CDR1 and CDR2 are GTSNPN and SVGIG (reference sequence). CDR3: CAWSGSDAYYEQYF. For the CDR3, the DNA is TGTGCCTGGAGTGGGAGCGATGCATACTACGAGCAGTACTTC.

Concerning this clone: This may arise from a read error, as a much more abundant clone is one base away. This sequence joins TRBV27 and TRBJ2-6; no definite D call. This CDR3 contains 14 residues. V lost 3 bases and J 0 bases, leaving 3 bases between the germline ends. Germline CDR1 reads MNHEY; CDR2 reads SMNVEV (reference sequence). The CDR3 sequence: CASSFGSGANVLTF. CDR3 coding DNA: TGTGCCAGCAGTTTCGGCTCTGGGGCCAACGTCCTGACTTTC. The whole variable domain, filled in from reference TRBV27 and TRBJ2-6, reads EAQVTQNPRYLITVTGKKLTVTCSQNMNHEYMSWYRQDPGLGLRQIYYSMNVEVTDKGDVPEGYKVSRKEKRNFPLILESPSPNQTSLYFCASSFGSGANVLTFGAGSRLTVL.

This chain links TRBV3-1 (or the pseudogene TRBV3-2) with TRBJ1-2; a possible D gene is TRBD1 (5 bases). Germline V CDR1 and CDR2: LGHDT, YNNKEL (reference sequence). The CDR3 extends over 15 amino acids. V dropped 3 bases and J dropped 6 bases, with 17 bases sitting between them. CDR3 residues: CASSHPLAGWDGYTF. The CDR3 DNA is TGTGCCAGCAGCCATCCGTTGGCAGGGTGGGATGGCTACACCTTC.

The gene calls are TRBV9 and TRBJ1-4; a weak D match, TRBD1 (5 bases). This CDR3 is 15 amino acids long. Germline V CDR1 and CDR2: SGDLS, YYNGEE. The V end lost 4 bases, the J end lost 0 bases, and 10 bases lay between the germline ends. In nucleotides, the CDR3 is TGTGCCAGCAGCCCGACAGTTGCAACTAATGAAAAACTGTTTTTT. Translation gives CASSPTVATNEKLFF.

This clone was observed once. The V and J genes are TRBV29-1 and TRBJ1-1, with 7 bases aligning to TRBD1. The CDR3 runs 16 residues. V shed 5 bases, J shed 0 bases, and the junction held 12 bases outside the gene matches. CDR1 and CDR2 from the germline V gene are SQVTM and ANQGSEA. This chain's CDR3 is CSVPPTGGGLNTEAFF. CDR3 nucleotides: TGCAGCGTTCCCCCGACAGGAGGGGGCTTGAACACTGAAGCTTTCTTT.

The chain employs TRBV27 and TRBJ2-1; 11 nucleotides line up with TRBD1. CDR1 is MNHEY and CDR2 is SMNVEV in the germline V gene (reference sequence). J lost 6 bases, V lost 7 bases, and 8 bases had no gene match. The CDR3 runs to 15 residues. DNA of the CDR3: TGTGCCAGCACCGCCGGGACAGGGGGTTTCAATGAGCAGTTCTTC. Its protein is CASTAGTGGFNEQFF.

CDR3 sequence reads: CASRGRYQPQHF. The CDR3 region has the DNA TGTGCCAGCAGGGGCAGGTATCAGCCCCAGCATTTT. The V call is TRBV27, the J call TRBJ1-5; D is undetermined. The germline V and J ends were trimmed by 6 bases and 5 bases, with 8 bases remaining between them. The CDR3 covers 12 residues. Germline V gene data show CDR1 as MNHEY and CDR2 as SMNVEV (reference sequence).

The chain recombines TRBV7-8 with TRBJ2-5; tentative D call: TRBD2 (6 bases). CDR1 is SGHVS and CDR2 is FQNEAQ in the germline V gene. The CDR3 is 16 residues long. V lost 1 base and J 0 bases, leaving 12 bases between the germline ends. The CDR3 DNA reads TGTGCCAGCAGCTTAGTCGGGGGTGTGAACCAAGAGACCCAGTACTTC. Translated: CASSLVGGVNQETQYF.

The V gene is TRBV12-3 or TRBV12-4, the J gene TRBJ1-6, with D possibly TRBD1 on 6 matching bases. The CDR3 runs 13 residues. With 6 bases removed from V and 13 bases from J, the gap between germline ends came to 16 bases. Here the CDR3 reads CASSAQGPPPLHF. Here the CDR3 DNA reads TGTGCCAGCAGCGCACAGGGCCCGCCGCCCCTCCACTTT.

CDR3 coding DNA: TGTGCCTGGAGTGTAACTAGCGGGGGGAGGGAGACCCAGTACTTC. The encoded protein is CAWSVTSGGRETQYF. The chain carries TRBV30 and TRBJ2-5, with TRBD2 identical over 12 bases. Per the germline V gene, CDR1 is GTSNPN and CDR2 is SVGIG (reference sequence). V was clipped by 0 bases and J by 5 bases; unmatched bases: 4. The CDR3 has 15 amino acids.

The CDR3 loop reads CASSRTGLGPTNEKLFF. CDR3 coding DNA: TGTGCCAGCAGCAGAACAGGGCTAGGACCAACTAATGAAAAACTGTTTTTT. The chain recombines TRBV5-4 with TRBJ1-4; D perhaps matches TRBD1 (6 bases). From germline, CDR1 is SGHNT and CDR2 YYREEE (reference sequence). The CDR3 is made up of 17 amino acids. The V and J ends lost 4 bases and 0 bases respectively, with 16 bases between them.

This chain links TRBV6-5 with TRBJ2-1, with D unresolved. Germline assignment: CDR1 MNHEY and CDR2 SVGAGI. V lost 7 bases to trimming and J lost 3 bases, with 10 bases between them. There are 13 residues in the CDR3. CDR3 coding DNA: TGTGCCAGCACTCTTAGTAACTACAATGAGCAGTTCTTC. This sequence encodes CASTLSNYNEQFF.

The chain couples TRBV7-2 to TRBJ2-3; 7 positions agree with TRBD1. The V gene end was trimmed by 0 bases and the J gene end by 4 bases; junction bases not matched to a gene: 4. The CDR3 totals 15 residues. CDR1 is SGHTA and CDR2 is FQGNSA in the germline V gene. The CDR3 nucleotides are TGTGCCAGCAGCTTAGCGGGGACAGACTCAGATACGCAGTATTTT. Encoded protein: CASSLAGTDSDTQYF.

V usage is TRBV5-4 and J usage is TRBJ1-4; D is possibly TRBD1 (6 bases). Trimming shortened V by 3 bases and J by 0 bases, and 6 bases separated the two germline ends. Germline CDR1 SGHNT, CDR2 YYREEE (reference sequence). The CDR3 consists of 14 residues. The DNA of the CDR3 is TGTGCCAGCAGCTCAGGGGCAACTAATGAAAAACTGTTTTTT. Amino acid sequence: CASSSGATNEKLFF.

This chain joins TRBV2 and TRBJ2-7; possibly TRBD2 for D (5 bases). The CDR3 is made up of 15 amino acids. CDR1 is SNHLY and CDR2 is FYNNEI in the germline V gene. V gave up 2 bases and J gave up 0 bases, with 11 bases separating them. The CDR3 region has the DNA TGTGCCAGCAGTGAAAAGCGGATTTTCTCCTACGAGCAGTACTTC. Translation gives CASSEKRIFSYEQYF.

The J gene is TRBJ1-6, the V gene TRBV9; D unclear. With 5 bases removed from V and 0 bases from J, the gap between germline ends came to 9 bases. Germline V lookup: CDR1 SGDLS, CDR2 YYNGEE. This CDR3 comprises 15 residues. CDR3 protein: CASSQRSSYNSPLHF. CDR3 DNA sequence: TGTGCCAGCAGTCAAAGGAGCTCCTATAATTCACCCCTCCACTTT.

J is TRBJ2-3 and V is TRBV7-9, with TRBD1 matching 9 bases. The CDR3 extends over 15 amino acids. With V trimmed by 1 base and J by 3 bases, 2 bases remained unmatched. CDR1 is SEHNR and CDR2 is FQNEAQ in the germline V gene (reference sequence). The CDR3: CASSLVGTGTDTQYF. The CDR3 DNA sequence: TGTGCCAGCAGCTTAGTAGGGACAGGGACAGATACGCAGTATTTT. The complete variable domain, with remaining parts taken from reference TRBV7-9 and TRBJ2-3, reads DTGVSQNPRHKITKRGQNVTFRCDPISEHNRLYWYRQTLGQGPEFLTYFQNEAQLEKSRLLSDRFSAERPKGSFSTLEIQRTEQGDSAMYLCASSLVGTGTDTQYFGPGTRLTVL.

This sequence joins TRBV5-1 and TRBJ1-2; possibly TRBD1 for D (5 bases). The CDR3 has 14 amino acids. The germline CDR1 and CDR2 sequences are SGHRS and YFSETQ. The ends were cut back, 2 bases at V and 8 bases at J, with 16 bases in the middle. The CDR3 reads CASSFRVGEEGYTF. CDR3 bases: TGCGCCAGCAGCTTCCGGGTAGGGGAAGAAGGCTACACCTTC.

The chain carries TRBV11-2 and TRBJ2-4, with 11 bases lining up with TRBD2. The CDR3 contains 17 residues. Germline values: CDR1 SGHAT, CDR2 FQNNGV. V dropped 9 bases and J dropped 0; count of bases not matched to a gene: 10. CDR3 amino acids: CASTGLAGNLAKNIQYF. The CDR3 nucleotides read TGTGCCAGTACCGGACTAGCGGGTAACTTAGCCAAAAACATTCAGTACTTC. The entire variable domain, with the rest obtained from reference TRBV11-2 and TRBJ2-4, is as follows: EAGVAQSPRYKIIEKRQSVAFWCNPISGHATLYWYQQILGQGPKLLIQFQNNGVVDDSQLPKDRFSAERLKGVDSTLKIQPAKLEDSAVYLCASTGLAGNLAKNIQYFGAGTRLSVL.

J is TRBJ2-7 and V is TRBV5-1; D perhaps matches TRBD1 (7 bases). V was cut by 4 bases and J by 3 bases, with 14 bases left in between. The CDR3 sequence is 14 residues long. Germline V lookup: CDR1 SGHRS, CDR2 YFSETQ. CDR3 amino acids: CASSPDRDFYEQYF. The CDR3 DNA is TGCGCCAGCAGCCCTGACAGGGACTTCTACGAGCAGTACTTC.

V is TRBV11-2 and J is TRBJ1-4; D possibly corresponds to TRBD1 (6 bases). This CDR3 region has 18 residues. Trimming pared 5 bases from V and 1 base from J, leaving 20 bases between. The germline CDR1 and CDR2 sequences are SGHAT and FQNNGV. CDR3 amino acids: CASSLGDTRIQTNEKLFF. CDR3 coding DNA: TGTGCCAGCAGCCTGGGGGACACCAGAATCCAAACTAATGAAAAACTGTTTTTT. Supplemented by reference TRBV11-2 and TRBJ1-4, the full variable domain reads EAGVAQSPRYKIIEKRQSVAFWCNPISGHATLYWYQQILGQGPKLLIQFQNNGVVDDSQLPKDRFSAERLKGVDSTLKIQPAKLEDSAVYLCASSLGDTRIQTNEKLFFGSGTQLSVL.